Each of the 19 T cell receptor beta chains below was sequenced from the same sample in a study of blood T cells in healthy people across ages. Together with a sample-barcoded 5' primer, a J-beta primer mix was included in a second PCR lasting roughly 6 to 12 cycles. TCRdb reprocessed the 5' RACE reads with MiXCR, giving one entry per CDR3 protein. The profile shows some 1.4 million distinct CDR3 sequences, 35% to 45% of them singletons. The sequencing input was blood. The receptor source for this set is a young woman in good health.

This sequence joins TRBV15 and TRBJ1-1; D ambiguous. The CDR3 length is 15 residues. Trimming took 1 base from V and 4 from J, leaving 13 bases between them. Germline loops: CDR1 LNHNV, CDR2 YYDKDF (reference sequence). Here the CDR3 DNA reads TGTGCCACCAGCAGAGGGGCGGCAAACGGCACTGAAGCTTTCTTT. Its protein is CATSRGAANGTEAFF.

This chain joins TRBV27 and TRBJ2-5; 7 bases match TRBD1. Germline assignment: CDR1 MNHEY and CDR2 SMNVEV (reference sequence). The CDR3 covers 15 residues. With V trimmed by 6 bases and J by 11 bases, 18 bases remained unmatched. The CDR3 loop is CASSKDRLAYNEQYF. Written as DNA, the CDR3 is TGTGCCAGCAGCAAGGACAGGCTTGCCTACAATGAGCAGTACTTC.

This chain uses TRBV20-1 with TRBJ2-4, with D possibly TRBD1 on 6 matching bases. The end of the DNA is better explained by TRBJ2-7, so the J call may be wrong. There are 17 residues in the CDR3. Germline assignment: CDR1 DFQATT and CDR2 SNEGSKA (reference sequence). The CDR3 DNA follows: TGCAGTGCTAGACCCTACGGACAGATATCCTCGTTCTACGAGCAGTACTTC. Encoded protein: CSARPYGQISSFYEQYF.

A remark on this clonotype: The junction departs from germline at one end; a sequencing error may be responsible. V gene TRBV9 combines with J gene TRBJ2-1; 12 nucleotides line up with TRBD2. Per germline, CDR1 SGDLS and CDR2 YYNGEE. The CDR3 has 18 amino acids. Here the CDR3 DNA reads TGTGACAGCAGCGTTCTAGCGGGAGGGCCGGGTGACTTAGGTGAGCAGTTCTTC. It yields the protein CDSSVLAGGPGDLGEQFF.

The chain couples TRBV2 to TRBJ1-2, with D uncertain. The V end was cut by 10 bases, the J end by 4 bases, with 19 bases between. Germline V lookup: CDR1 SNHLY, CDR2 FYNNEI. This CDR3 has 14 amino acids. CDR3 sequence: CAISNPVSSYGYTF. The DNA of the CDR3 is TGTGCCATCTCAAATCCGGTCAGCTCCTATGGCTACACCTTC.

This clonotype was seen a handful of times. The rearrangement uses TRBV24-1 and TRBJ2-1; D not certain. CDR3 length equals 12 residues. V lost 0 bases to trimming and J lost 6 bases, with 2 bases between them. Germline-derived CDR1 and CDR2 are KGHDR and SFDVKD. CDR3 bases: TGTGCCACCAGTGATTTGTTCAATGAGCAGTTCTTC. Protein: CATSDLFNEQFF.

Remarks on this clonotype: Compared with germline, one end of the junction differs, possibly owing to a read error. This rearrangement joins TRBV12-5 to TRBJ2-3, with a possible D match to TRBD2 (5 bases). The length of the CDR3 is 13 residues. The germline V gene has CDR1 LGHNT and CDR2 FRNRAP. CDR3 bases: TGCGCCAGCGGCCTTCGAGGAACAGATACGCAGTATTTT. It specifies CASGLRGTDTQYF.

The V and J genes are TRBV29-1 and TRBJ1-2; TRBD1 matches at 9 bases. Germline-derived CDR1 and CDR2 are SQVTM and ANQGSEA. The V segment lost 4 bases and the J segment 6 bases; nucleotides outside the gene matches: 9. This CDR3 is built from 14 residues. CDR3 DNA: TGCAGCGTTGTTATAGGGGACAGGGACCATGGCTACACCTTC. Residues: CSVVIGDRDHGYTF.

Only a few counts were recorded for this clonotype. The chain couples TRBV5-5 to TRBJ2-7; D is uncertain. The ends were cut back, 1 base at V and 5 bases at J, with 13 bases in the middle. Germline CDR1 SGHKS, CDR2 YYEKEE (reference sequence). The CDR3 consists of 14 residues. The CDR3 reads CASSLRLQHNEQYF. The CDR3 DNA follows: TGTGCCAGCAGCTTGAGGCTTCAGCATAACGAGCAGTACTTC.

In this sample, this clonotype turned up a few times. This chain joins TRBV27 and TRBJ1-1; a possible D gene is TRBD1 (5 bases). CDR3 length equals 13 residues. Per germline, CDR1 MNHEY and CDR2 SMNVEV (reference sequence). The ends were cut back, 3 bases at V and 3 bases at J, with 8 bases in the middle. Written as DNA, the CDR3 is TGTGCCAGCAGTTTCCTAGGGGACACTGAAGCTTTCTTT. Translated, it gives CASSFLGDTEAFF.

This clonotype was counted only a few times. This chain joins TRBV7-8 and TRBJ1-6; 7 bases are shared with TRBD1. The CDR3 has 14 amino acids. CDR1 and CDR2 from the germline V gene are SGHVS and FQNEAQ. The J segment lost 9 bases and the V segment lost 4 bases, leaving 6 bases of the junction unmatched. The DNA of the CDR3 is TGTGCCAGCAGCTCCCAACAGGGGACTTCACCCCTCCACTTT. It specifies CASSSQQGTSPLHF.

This sequence joins TRBV2 and TRBJ2-1; D call uncertain. The length of the CDR3 is 15 residues. In germline, CDR1 is SNHLY, CDR2 FYNNEI. V was pared by 5 bases and J by 0 bases, with 11 bases between. The CDR3 sequence: CASSFHLNSYNEQFF. In DNA form, the CDR3 reads TGTGCCAGCAGTTTTCACCTTAACTCCTACAATGAGCAGTTCTTC.

Remarks on this clonotype: One junction end does not reproduce the germline sequence, and a read error may be involved. The genes are TRBV5-1 and TRBJ2-1; TRBD2 might be the D (6 bases). The last part of the DNA fits TRBJ2-7 better; the J call may be wrong. The length of the CDR3 is 15 residues. The germline V gene encodes CDR1 SGHRS and CDR2 YFSETQ. This CDR3 reads CASSERGMGSDEQYF. CDR3 nucleotide sequence: TGCGCCAGCAGCGAACGGGGGATGGGCTCCGACGAGCAGTACTTC.

This chain uses TRBV29-1 with TRBJ1-4, with a possible D match to TRBD1 (6 bases). The V end was cut by 5 bases, the J end by 6 bases, with 19 bases between. The germline CDR1 and CDR2 sequences are SQVTM and ANQGSEA. The CDR3 consists of 15 residues. The CDR3 nucleotides read TGCAGCGTTTCATTGAGGGACAAGGAAGATGAAAAACTGTTTTTT. Its protein product is CSVSLRDKEDEKLFF.

Here the CDR3 reads CASSPLSGGNYGYTF. The CDR3 nucleotides are TGTGCCAGCAGCCCCTTATCGGGGGGGAACTATGGCTACACCTTC. The chain links TRBV7-8 to TRBJ1-2, with a weak D call TRBD1 (5 bases). The CDR3 extends over 15 amino acids. Germline CDR1 and CDR2: SGHVS and FQNEAQ. The V gene lost 5 bases and the J gene lost 2 bases, with 15 bases spanning the gap.

V usage is TRBV20-1 and J usage is TRBJ2-3; the D call may be TRBD1 or TRBD2 (7 bases each). CDR3 length: 15 amino acids. The V end was cut by 4 bases, the J end by 3 bases, with 17 bases between. The germline V gene encodes CDR1 DFQATT and CDR2 SNEGSKA (reference sequence). CDR3 region: CSANLRGGETDTQYF. DNA for the CDR3: TGCAGTGCTAATCTCAGGGGGGGGGAGACAGATACGCAGTATTTT.

This clonotype appeared many times. The genes are TRBV4-1 and TRBJ2-7; D is undetermined. This CDR3 comprises 13 residues. Germline values: CDR1 MGHRA, CDR2 YSYEKL. Trimming cost V 0 bases and J 4 bases, with 7 bases left between them. In nucleotides, the CDR3 is TGCGCCAGCAGCCAAGATCTGGGATACGAGCAGTACTTC. Amino acids: CASSQDLGYEQYF.

This clonotype was seen a few times. The chain is built from TRBV3-1 and TRBJ2-3; 13 nucleotides line up with TRBD2. V lost 4 bases, J lost 5 bases, and 3 bases stayed unmatched. The CDR3 is 15 amino acids. Germline V gives CDR1 LGHDT, CDR2 YNNKEL (reference sequence). DNA for the CDR3: TGTGCCAGCAGCCCGACTAGCGGGGGGATAGATACGCAGTATTTT. It yields the protein CASSPTSGGIDTQYF.

This clonotype has a handful of counts. The CDR3 sequence is CSAKVVAGGPSYEQYF. The CDR3 nucleotides read TGCAGTGCTAAGGTGGTAGCGGGAGGGCCATCCTACGAGCAGTACTTC. This chain links TRBV20-1 with TRBJ2-7, with 11 bases that match TRBD2. Germline assignment: CDR1 DFQATT and CDR2 SNEGSKA (reference sequence). After removal of 4 bases from V and 1 base from J, the junction contained 9 bases not matched to a gene. This CDR3 comprises 16 residues.